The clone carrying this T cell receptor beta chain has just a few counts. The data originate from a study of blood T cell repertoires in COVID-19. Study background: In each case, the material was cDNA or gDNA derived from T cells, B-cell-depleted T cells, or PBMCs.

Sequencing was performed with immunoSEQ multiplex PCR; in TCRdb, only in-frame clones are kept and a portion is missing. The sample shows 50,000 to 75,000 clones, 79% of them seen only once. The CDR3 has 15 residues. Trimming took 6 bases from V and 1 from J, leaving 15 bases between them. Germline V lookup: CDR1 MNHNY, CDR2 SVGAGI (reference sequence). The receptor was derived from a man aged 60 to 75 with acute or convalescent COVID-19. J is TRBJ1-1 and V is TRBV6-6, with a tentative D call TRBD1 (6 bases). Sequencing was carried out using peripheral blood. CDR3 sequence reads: CASRTSQTGNTEAFF. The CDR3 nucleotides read TGTGCCAGCAGGACCAGCCAGACAGGGAACACTGAAGCTTTCTTT.